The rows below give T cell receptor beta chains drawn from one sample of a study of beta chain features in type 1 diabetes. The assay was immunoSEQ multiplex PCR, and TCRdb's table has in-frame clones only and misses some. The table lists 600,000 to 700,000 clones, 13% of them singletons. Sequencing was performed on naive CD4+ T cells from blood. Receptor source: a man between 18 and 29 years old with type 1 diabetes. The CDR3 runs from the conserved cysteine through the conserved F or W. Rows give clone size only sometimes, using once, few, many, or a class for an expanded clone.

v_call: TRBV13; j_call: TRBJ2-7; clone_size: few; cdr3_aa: CASSLMGTALYEQYF
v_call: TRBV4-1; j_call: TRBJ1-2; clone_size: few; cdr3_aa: CASSQVGQGRDGYTF
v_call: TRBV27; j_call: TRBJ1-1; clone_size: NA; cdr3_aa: CASSLSWRGTEAFF
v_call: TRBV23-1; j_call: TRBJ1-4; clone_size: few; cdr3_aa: CASSRTGRTNEKLFF
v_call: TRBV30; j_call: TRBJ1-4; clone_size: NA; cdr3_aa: CAWSVAGGPTNEKLFF
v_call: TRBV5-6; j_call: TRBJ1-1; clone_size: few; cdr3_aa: CASSFTNTEAFF
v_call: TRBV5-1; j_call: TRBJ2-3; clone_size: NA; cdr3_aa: CASSLAGGDTQYF
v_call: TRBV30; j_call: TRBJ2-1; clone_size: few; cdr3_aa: CAWTTIRTSGGALGSYNEQFF
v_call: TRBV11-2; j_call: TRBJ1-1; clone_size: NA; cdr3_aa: CASSLVGAENTEAFF
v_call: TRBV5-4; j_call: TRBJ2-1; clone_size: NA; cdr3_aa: CASSLKGGEYNEQFF
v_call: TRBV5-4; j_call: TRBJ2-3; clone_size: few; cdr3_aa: CASSGGLAGSTDTQYF
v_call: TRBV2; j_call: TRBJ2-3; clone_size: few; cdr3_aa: CASSGQDPRSDTQYF
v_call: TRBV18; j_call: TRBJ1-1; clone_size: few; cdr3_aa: CASSPLTNTEAFF
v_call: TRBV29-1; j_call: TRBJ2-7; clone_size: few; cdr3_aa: CSVVVGTGNYEQYF
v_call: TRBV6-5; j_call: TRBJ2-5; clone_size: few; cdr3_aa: CASSLTGKETQYF
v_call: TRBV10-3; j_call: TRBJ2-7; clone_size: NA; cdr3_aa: CAISGPGQGLNEQYF
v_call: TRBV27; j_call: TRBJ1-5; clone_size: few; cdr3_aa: CASSRVNQPQHF
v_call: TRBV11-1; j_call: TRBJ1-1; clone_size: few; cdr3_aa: CASSLSPGVTEAFF
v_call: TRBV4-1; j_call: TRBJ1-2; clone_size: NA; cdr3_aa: CASSQEGKSNYGYTF
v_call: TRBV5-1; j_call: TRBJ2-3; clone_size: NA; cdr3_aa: CASRGRTQSTDTQYF
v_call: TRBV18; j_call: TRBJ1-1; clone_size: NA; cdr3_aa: CASSPREGEAFF
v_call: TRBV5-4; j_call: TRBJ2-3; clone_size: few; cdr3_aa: CASSLNLGTRTDTQYF
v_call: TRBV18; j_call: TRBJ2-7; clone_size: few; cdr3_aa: CASSSTGENEQYF
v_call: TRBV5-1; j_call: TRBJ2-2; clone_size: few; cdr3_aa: CASSRDRGVPSGELFF
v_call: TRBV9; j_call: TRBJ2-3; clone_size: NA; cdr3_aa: CASSPQGISTDTQYF
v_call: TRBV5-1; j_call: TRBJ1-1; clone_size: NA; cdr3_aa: CASSFGDTEAFF
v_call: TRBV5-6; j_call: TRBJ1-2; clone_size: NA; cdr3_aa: CASSLGQAYYGYTF
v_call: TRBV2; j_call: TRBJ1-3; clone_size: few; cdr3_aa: CASSGNPGNTIYF
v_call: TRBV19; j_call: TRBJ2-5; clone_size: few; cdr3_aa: CASRLSGFQETQYF
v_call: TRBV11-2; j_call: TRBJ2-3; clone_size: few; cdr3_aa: CASSQGHRETDTQYF
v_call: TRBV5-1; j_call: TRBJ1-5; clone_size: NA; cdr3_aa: CASSPGTEVFPQHF
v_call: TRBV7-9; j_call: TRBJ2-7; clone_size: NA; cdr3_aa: CASSPSGSYEQYF
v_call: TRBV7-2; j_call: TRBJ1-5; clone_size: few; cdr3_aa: CASSLAGQPQHF
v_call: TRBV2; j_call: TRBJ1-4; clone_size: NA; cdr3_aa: CASSDVGQGPTNEKLFF
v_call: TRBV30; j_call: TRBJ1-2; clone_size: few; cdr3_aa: CAWSVAANYGYTF
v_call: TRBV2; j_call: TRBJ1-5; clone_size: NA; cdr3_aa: CASRARGNQPQHF
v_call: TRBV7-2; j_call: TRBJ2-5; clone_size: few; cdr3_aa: CASSLGGLVQETQYF